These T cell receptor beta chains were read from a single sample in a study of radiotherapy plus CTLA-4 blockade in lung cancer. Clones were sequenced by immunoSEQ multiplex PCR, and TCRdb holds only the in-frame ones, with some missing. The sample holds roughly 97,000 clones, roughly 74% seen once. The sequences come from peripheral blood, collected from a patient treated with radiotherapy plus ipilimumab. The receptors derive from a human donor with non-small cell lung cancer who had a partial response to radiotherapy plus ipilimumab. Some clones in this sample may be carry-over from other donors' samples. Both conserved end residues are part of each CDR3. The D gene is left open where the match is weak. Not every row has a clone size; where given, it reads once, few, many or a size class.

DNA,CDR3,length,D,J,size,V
TGTGCCAGCAGCCCCACAGGGGTTTATGGCTACACCTTC,CASSPTGVYGYTF,13,TRBD1,TRBJ1-2,.,TRBV5-6
TGTGCCAGCTCACCATTGAAGGGGGAGAACACTGAAGCTTTCTTT,CASSPLKGENTEAFF,15,.,TRBJ1-1,.,TRBV18
TGTGCCAGCAGCTTGGACCTAATGGGACAGGCGGGTGGCTACACCTTC,CASSLDLMGQAGGYTF,16,TRBD1,TRBJ1-2,few,TRBV5-4
TGTGCCTTCAACAGGCTAACGAACACCGGGGAGCTGTTTTTT,CAFNRLTNTGELFF,14,.,TRBJ2-2,once,TRBV30
TGTGCCAGCAGCCGAGCCGGGACAGGGGGCGACGAGATTTTT,CASSRAGTGGDEIF,14,TRBD1,TRBJ1-4,.,TRBV7-3
TGTGCCAGCACCAATACCCTGGGACTTGTAGGTGGAGCTTTCTTT,CASTNTLGLVGGAFF,15,.,TRBJ1-1,.,TRBV2
TGCGCCAGCAGCTTGGCAGGGAATGGGGCACAAGAGACCCAGTACTTC,CASSLAGNGAQETQYF,16,.,TRBJ2-5,.,TRBV5-1
TGTGCCAGCAGCCGACAGGAATCCTACGAGCAGTACTTC,CASSRQESYEQYF,13,.,TRBJ2-7,.,TRBV5-5
TGTGCCAGTAGTATCAGACTAGCAGAGAGCACAGATACGCAGTATTTT,CASSIRLAESTDTQYF,16,TRBD2,TRBJ2-3,few,TRBV19
TGTGCCAGCAGTTTAAAGGGGCCTGGAAACACCATATATTTT,CASSLKGPGNTIYF,14,.,TRBJ1-3,.,TRBV27
TGTGCCAGCGGGCCCAGACAGGGAAATTCACCCCTCCACTTT,CASGPRQGNSPLHF,14,TRBD1,TRBJ1-6,few,TRBV7-9
TGTGCCAGTAGTATTCATGGAGGCTCTGGAAACACCATATATTTT,CASSIHGGSGNTIYF,15,.,TRBJ1-3,.,TRBV19
TGCGCCAGCAGCTTGGAGTCAGGGGGGTCCTACGAGCAGTACTTC,CASSLESGGSYEQYF,15,.,TRBJ2-7,.,TRBV5-1
TGTGCCTCCTCGGTACCAAACTATGGCTACACCTTC,CASSVPNYGYTF,12,.,TRBJ1-2,.,TRBV2
TGTGCCAGCAGCTTAGGCAGCCGGGGATACAATGAGCAGTTCTTC,CASSLGSRGYNEQFF,15,.,TRBJ2-1,.,TRBV13
TGTGCCATCAGTGAGGCCGGGGGTGAAAAACTGTTTTTT,CAISEAGGEKLFF,13,.,TRBJ1-4,.,TRBV10-3
TGTGCCACCAGCAGAGGACATGGGGGCTACACCTTC,CATSRGHGGYTF,12,.,TRBJ1-2,.,TRBV15
TGCGCCAGCAGCTTGTATGGTGAAACCTCACAGCACACTGAAGCTTTCTTT,CASSLYGETSQHTEAFF,17,.,TRBJ1-1,.,TRBV5-1
TGCGCCAGCAGCCCAAGTTTTAGCGGGGGTTTCTCCTACGAGCAGTACTTC,CASSPSFSGGFSYEQYF,17,TRBD2,TRBJ2-7,.,TRBV5-1
TGTGCCAGCAGTTACTCTAGATTGAGGGGGTTCGACGAGCAGTACTTC,CASSYSRLRGFDEQYF,16,.,TRBJ2-7,.,TRBV6-6
TGTGCCACCAGTCGGGAACAAGAGACCCAGTACTTC,CATSREQETQYF,12,.,TRBJ2-5,.,TRBV10-3
TGTGCCAGCAGGACGGGACTAGCGAGAACTAAACCGTTCTTC,CASRTGLARTKPFF,14,TRBD2,TRBJ2-1,.,TRBV2
TGTGCTAGTGGTGTGCGGGCAGGGGCCGGTTACGAGCAGTACTTC,CASGVRAGAGYEQYF,15,.,TRBJ2-7,.,TRBV12-5
TGCGCCAGCAGCTTGGGTCTAGCGGGAGTGGAGACCCAGTACTTC,CASSLGLAGVETQYF,15,TRBD2,TRBJ2-5,.,TRBV5-1
TGTGCCAGTAGACAGGGTTCTTCGGGGGAGCTGTTTTTT,CASRQGSSGELFF,13,.,TRBJ2-2,medium-sized,TRBV19
TGTGCCACCAGCAGAGATTTAACAACAGAGACCCAGTACTTC,CATSRDLTTETQYF,14,.,TRBJ2-5,.,TRBV15
TGTGCCAGCTCCTCGTCAGGTGGCTACACCTTC,CASSSSGGYTF,11,.,TRBJ1-2,few,TRBV28
TGTGCCAGCATTGGGACAGGGGGCCTCTACGAGCAGTACTTC,CASIGTGGLYEQYF,14,TRBD1,TRBJ2-7,.,TRBV2
TGTGCCAGTAGTATTGGTCCGGGACTTAACACCGGGGAGCTGTTTTTT,CASSIGPGLNTGELFF,16,.,TRBJ2-2,.,TRBV19
TGTGCCAGCAGCACTGGTGTTCGGGCCGGGGAGCTGTTTTTT,CASSTGVRAGELFF,14,.,TRBJ2-2,.,TRBV5-4
TGTGCCAGTACCCGGACAGGTCCCAACACTAACTATGGCTACACCTTC,CASTRTGPNTNYGYTF,16,TRBD1,TRBJ1-2,.,TRBV19
TGCGCCAGCAGCACGGGACTAGCGGGGGGGAACACCGGGGAGCTGTTTTTT,CASSTGLAGGNTGELFF,17,TRBD2,TRBJ2-2,.,TRBV5-1
TGTGCCAGTAGTATCACTCTAGCGGGAGGCGCGGACGAGCAGTACTTC,CASSITLAGGADEQYF,16,TRBD2,TRBJ2-7,few,TRBV19
TGCGCCAGCACTCAGGGGGCGCCCGGAAACACCATATATTTT,CASTQGAPGNTIYF,14,TRBD1,TRBJ1-3,.,TRBV5-1
TGTGCCAGCAGTGGAGGCCTTGGGGGGGGCGAGCAGTACTTC,CASSGGLGGGEQYF,14,TRBD2,TRBJ2-7,.,TRBV2
TGTGCCAGCAGCAAAGGACAGGGAACCGGAAACACCATATATTTT,CASSKGQGTGNTIYF,15,.,TRBJ1-3,.,TRBV21-1
TGTGCCAGCAGTTTAGAGGGCGGACGCTCTGGAAACACCATATATTTT,CASSLEGGRSGNTIYF,16,.,TRBJ1-3,medium-sized,TRBV28
TGTGCCAGCAGCGACCCCGGGACAGGGTTCTATGGCTACACCTTC,CASSDPGTGFYGYTF,15,TRBD1,TRBJ1-2,.,TRBV9
TGTGCCAGCAGCTCGGACAGGGGGAGAGTTAGAAACACCATATATTTT,CASSSDRGRVRNTIYF,16,TRBD1,TRBJ1-3,few,TRBV5-6
TGTGCCAGCAGCTCAGGACAGGGAATCGCCCCCGGGGAGCTGTTTTTT,CASSSGQGIAPGELFF,16,TRBD1,TRBJ2-2,.,TRBV7-3
TGTGCCAGCTCACCATCGGGACTAGCGGCCTACGAGCAGTACTTC,CASSPSGLAAYEQYF,15,TRBD2,TRBJ2-7,.,TRBV18
TGTGCCAGTAGGACAGGACCCGATACGCAGTATTTT,CASRTGPDTQYF,12,.,TRBJ2-3,.,TRBV19
TGTGCCAGCAGCCAGAGCCGGACTGCCTACAATGAGCAGTTCTTC,CASSQSRTAYNEQFF,15,.,TRBJ2-1,.,TRBV7-3
TGCAGCGTTGGTAGCGGGGCCACAGATACGCAGTATTTT,CSVGSGATDTQYF,13,TRBD2,TRBJ2-3,.,TRBV29-1
TGCAGCGTCTTCGGGGGGGGTGTCGGGACAGATACGCAGTATTTT,CSVFGGGVGTDTQYF,15,TRBD2,TRBJ2-3,.,TRBV29-1
TGCGCCAGCACTTCCTCCGGGACTAGCGGTAGCACAGATACGCAGTATTTT,CASTSSGTSGSTDTQYF,17,TRBD2,TRBJ2-3,few,TRBV10-2
TGTGCCAGTAGTGACTCACGATTGAGCGAGCAGTACTTC,CASSDSRLSEQYF,13,.,TRBJ2-7,.,TRBV19
TGCGCCAGCAGCCCAAGCGGTTCCTATAATTCACCCCTCCACTTT,CASSPSGSYNSPLHF,15,.,TRBJ1-6,.,TRBV5-1
TGTGCCAGCAGCCCAGGACAGATGAACACTGAAGCTTTCTTT,CASSPGQMNTEAFF,14,.,TRBJ1-1,.,TRBV7-9
TGTGCCAGTAGCGACAGGGGGACTTATGGCTACACCTTC,CASSDRGTYGYTF,13,TRBD1,TRBJ1-2,.,TRBV19
TGCGCCAGCAGCCAAGACAGGGCATCCGGCGGCTACACCTTC,CASSQDRASGGYTF,14,.,TRBJ1-2,few,TRBV4-3
TGCGCCAGCAGCCCCACCGGGACTACTAGCTACGAGCAGTACTTC,CASSPTGTTSYEQYF,15,TRBD2,TRBJ2-7,.,TRBV5-1
TGTGCCAGCAACCGGGGGATCTCCTACAATGAGCAGTTCTTC,CASNRGISYNEQFF,14,.,TRBJ2-1,.,TRBV19
TGTGCCAGCTCACCAGGGACAGGGATGAGAATCTATGGCTACACCTTC,CASSPGTGMRIYGYTF,16,TRBD1,TRBJ1-2,.,TRBV18
TGTGCCAGCAGCTTAGGGCTAGCGGGGCCCGGGGAGCTGTTTTTT,CASSLGLAGPGELFF,15,TRBD2,TRBJ2-2,.,TRBV7-7
TGCGCCAGCAGCTTGGGGGACAGGGGGGGTTACGAGCAGTACTTC,CASSLGDRGGYEQYF,15,TRBD1,TRBJ2-7,.,TRBV5-1
TGTGCCAGCGGAAGGACAGGGGGCACTGAAGCTTTCTTT,CASGRTGGTEAFF,13,TRBD1,TRBJ1-1,.,TRBV5-4